A selection of T cell receptor beta chains follows, all from one sample in a study of cytomegalovirus exposure and HLA in healthy donors. Assay used: immunoSEQ multiplex PCR; TCRdb lists only in-frame clones, some missing. The sample shows around 39,000 clones, roughly 60% of them seen only once. The sequenced material came from PBMCs. The source is a human donor in good health. Both conserved end residues are part of each CDR3. Each record gives: D gene, CDR3 length, J gene, clone size, V gene, CDR3 DNA, CDR3 protein. D genes are given only for firm matches. Size is omitted from some rows. Given values are once, few, many or a class for expanded clones.

.	14	TRBJ1-1	.	TRBV11-2	TGTGCCAGCAGCTTAGTTCGGGGTCTCACTGAAGCTTTCTTT	CASSLVRGLTEAFF
.	12	TRBJ1-5	few	TRBV2	TGTGCCAGCACCAGGGACAATCAGCCCCAGCATTTT	CASTRDNQPQHF
TRBD1	14	TRBJ1-1	.	TRBV5-1	TGCGCCAGCAGCTTGGGACAGGGGGGCACTGAAGCTTTCTTT	CASSLGQGGTEAFF
.	15	TRBJ2-5	few	TRBV2	TGTGCCAGCAGTGAAAATGCGGGGTCAAGAGAGACCCAGTACTTC	CASSENAGSRETQYF
TRBD1	16	TRBJ1-5	few	TRBV5-8	TGTGCCAGCAGCTTGCGGACAGGGGGGAACAATCAGCCCCAGCATTTT	CASSLRTGGNNQPQHF
TRBD2	16	TRBJ2-3	.	TRBV28	TGTGCCAGCAGTTTTGAGGCGGGGGGGCCTCGAGGTACGCAGTATTTT	CASSFEAGGPRGTQYF
.	16	TRBJ2-5	.	TRBV18	TGTGCCAGCTCACCCCGCACGACAGGGACTCAAGAGACCCAGTACTTC	CASSPRTTGTQETQYF
.	13	TRBJ1-4	.	TRBV25-1	TGTGCCAGCAGTGAGTACAGGGCTGAAAAACTGTTTTTT	CASSEYRAEKLFF
.	14	TRBJ2-2	.	TRBV10-1	TGCGCCAGCAAATTCAGGGCGGACACCGGGGAGCTGTTTTTT	CASKFRADTGELFF
TRBD2	13	TRBJ2-1	.	TRBV15	TGTGCCACCAGCAGAACCGGGGGGAATGAGCAGTTCTTC	CATSRTGGNEQFF
.	12	TRBJ1-1	.	TRBV19	TGTGCCAGTAGCCAGAGGACAGCCGAAGCTTTCTTT	CASSQRTAEAFF
.	14	TRBJ2-2	.	TRBV7-2	TGTGCCAGCAGCTTTGCAGGGCGCACCGGGGAGCTGTTTTTT	CASSFAGRTGELFF
TRBD1	13	TRBJ1-1	.	TRBV29-1	TGCAGCGTTGGTGGGACAGTGAACACTGAAGCTTTCTTT	CSVGGTVNTEAFF
TRBD1	15	TRBJ1-6	.	TRBV2	TGTGCCAGCAGGAGCGGACAGGGGCCCAATTCACCCCTCCACTTT	CASRSGQGPNSPLHF
TRBD2	15	TRBJ2-1	.	TRBV7-2	TGTGCCAGCAGCTCCACGGGGGGGCCCTACAATGAGCAGTTCTTC	CASSSTGGPYNEQFF
TRBD2	15	TRBJ2-5	.	TRBV7-9	TGTGCCAGCAGCCGAACTAGCGGGGGGGCGCAGACCCAGTACTTC	CASSRTSGGAQTQYF
.	18	TRBJ1-5	.	TRBV6-4	TGTGCCAGCAGTCGTTGGCCGGGACACGGGGATAGCAATCAGCCCCAGCATTTT	CASSRWPGHGDSNQPQHF
.	15	TRBJ1-4	few	TRBV28	TGTGCCAGCAGTCTCCCGACAGCCGGTAATGAAAAACTGTTTTTT	CASSLPTAGNEKLFF
.	13	TRBJ1-2	.	TRBV28	TGTGCCAGCAGTTTATACAGCTCCAATGGCTACACCTTC	CASSLYSSNGYTF